These 26 T cell receptor beta chains came from one sample sequenced in a study of blood T cell repertoires in COVID-19. Method: immunoSEQ multiplex PCR; TCRdb's copy keeps in-frame clones and lacks some. The sample includes about 46,000 clones, approximately 83% of them seen just once. The sequencing input was peripheral blood. These receptors were taken from a woman aged 80 or over with COVID-19, enrolled during active disease.

This sequence joins TRBV7-3 and TRBJ2-5, with a possible D match to TRBD2 (6 bases). CDR1 and CDR2 (germline): SGHTA, FQGTGA. Trimming stripped 5 bases from V and 2 bases from J, with 18 bases between. This CDR3 has 16 residues. This CDR3 reads CASSQAASASQETQYF. CDR3 sequence (DNA): TGTGCCAGCAGCCAAGCGGCTAGCGCCTCGCAAGAGACCCAGTACTTC.

The chain joins TRBV10-3 to TRBJ2-3; TRBD2 aligns across 12 bases. This CDR3 comprises 15 residues. Trimming at V came to 4 bases and at J to 6 bases, leaving 5 bases not matched to a gene. CDR1 and CDR2 (germline): ENHRY, SYGVKD. As DNA, the CDR3 is TGTGCCATCAGTGGAGCTAGCGGGGGGGTGGATACGCAGTATTTT. It specifies CAISGASGGVDTQYF.

In this sample, this clone turned up once. The rearrangement links TRBV7-2 to TRBJ1-5; D gene ambiguous. Germline V gene sequence: CDR1 SGHTA, CDR2 FQGNSA. The CDR3 is 15 amino acids. V lost 1 base, J lost 5 bases, and 12 bases lay in between. The DNA for the CDR3 is TGTGCCAGCAGCTTAGTCGCGGGGTGGGATCAGCCCCAGCATTTT. Its translation: CASSLVAGWDQPQHF.

The gene calls are TRBV24-1 and TRBJ1-4; a possible D gene is TRBD1 (5 bases). This CDR3 is built from 13 residues. The V gene's germline CDR1 is KGHDR and CDR2 SFDVKD. V gave up 6 bases and J gave up 11 bases, with 15 bases separating them. In DNA, the CDR3 is TGTGCCACCAGTTCCACCGGCGACAGTAAACTGTTTTTT. Its protein product is CATSSTGDSKLFF.

The J gene is TRBJ2-5, the V gene TRBV18; D gene uncertain. Germline CDR1 and CDR2: KGHSH and LQKENI. The CDR3 is 14 amino acids. V lost 3 bases, J lost 2 bases, and 10 bases lay in between. The CDR3 sequence is CASSPVRFQETQYF. CDR3 DNA sequence: TGTGCCAGCTCACCCGTCAGGTTTCAAGAGACCCAGTACTTC.

This clone was counted once. The rearrangement uses TRBV19 and TRBJ2-2; 8 positions agree with TRBD2. CDR3 length equals 16 residues. Germline V gene sequence: CDR1 LNHDA, CDR2 SQIVND (reference sequence). V trimming: 1 base; J trimming: 0 bases; junction bases outside the gene matches: 1. The CDR3 reads CASSIGAGANTGELFF. CDR3 sequence (DNA): TGTGCCAGTAGTATAGGAGCGGGGGCGAACACCGGGGAGCTGTTTTTT.

Only a few counts were recorded for this clone. CDR3: CASSLEGATEAFF. Here the CDR3 DNA reads TGTGCCAGCAGTTTGGAGGGGGCAACTGAAGCTTTCTTT. The rearrangement links TRBV28 to TRBJ1-1, with 7 bases fitting TRBD1. The V gene's germline CDR1 is MDHEN and CDR2 SYDVKM. Losses at the gene ends were 3 bases for V and 5 bases for J; bases not matched to a gene: 3. This CDR3 is built from 13 residues. The full variable domain, completed using reference TRBV28 and TRBJ1-1, is DVKVTQSSRYLVKRTGEKVFLECVQDMDHENMFWYRQDPGLGLRLIYFSYDVKMKEKGDIPEGYSVSREKKERFSLILESASTNQTSMYLCASSLEGATEAFFGQGTRLTVV.

This chain joins TRBV9 and TRBJ2-7; a possible D gene is TRBD1 (6 bases). The V gene's germline CDR1 is SGDLS and CDR2 YYNGEE. This CDR3 has 14 residues. V was clipped by 4 bases and J by 3 bases, with 14 bases between them. The CDR3 DNA reads as TGTGCCAGCAGCCCACAGGGAATGGGCTACGAGCAGTACTTC. This translates into CASSPQGMGYEQYF.

V is TRBV25-1 and J is TRBJ2-7; D perhaps matches TRBD2 (6 bases). The CDR3 runs to 14 residues. Trimming pared 3 bases from V and 2 bases from J, leaving 11 bases between. Germline V gene sequence: CDR1 MGHDK, CDR2 SYGVNS. CDR3 sequence: CASSDGRGTYEQYF. In DNA, the CDR3 is TGTGCCAGCAGTGACGGACGGGGGACCTACGAGCAGTACTTC.

The chain joins TRBV4-3 to TRBJ2-7, with 7 positions matching TRBD2. The CDR3 length is 13 residues. The germline CDR1 and CDR2 sequences are LGHNA and YSLEER. V was pared by 4 bases and J by 6 bases, with 6 bases of the junction left unmatched. The CDR3 DNA reads TGCGCCAGCAGCCGTCAGACTAGCTCCGAGCAGTACTTC. This sequence encodes CASSRQTSSEQYF.

The rearrangement joins TRBV5-6 to TRBJ2-2; the match to TRBD2 covers 7 bases. The J segment lost 4 bases and the V segment lost 3 bases, leaving 12 bases of the junction unmatched. The CDR3 loop spans 17 amino acids. Germline lookup yields CDR1 SGHDT and CDR2 YYEEEE. CDR3 DNA sequence: TGTGCCAGCAGCTCGGGGGGAACTAGCAGACGCACCGGGGAGCTGTTTTTT. Protein product: CASSSGGTSRRTGELFF.

This rearrangement joins TRBV7-2 to TRBJ2-1, with TRBD2 matching over 11 bases. The CDR3 totals 16 residues. CDR1 and CDR2 from the germline V gene are SGHTA and FQGNSA. The V segment lost 0 bases and the J segment 7 bases; nucleotides outside the gene matches: 5. The DNA of the CDR3 is TGTGCCAGCAGCTTAGCTTCTAGCGGGGGGAGTAATGAGCAGTTCTTC. This encodes CASSLASSGGSNEQFF.

The table lists this clone with a few counts. This CDR3 reads CASSHRGTDQPQHF. CDR3 nucleotides: TGTGCCAGCAGCCACAGGGGAACGGATCAGCCCCAGCATTTT. The chain has TRBV6-5 and TRBJ1-5, with TRBD1 matching over 7 bases. Germline trimming cut 6 bases from V and 5 bases from J; bases unmatched to any gene: 7. Germline values: CDR1 MNHEY, CDR2 SVGAGI. This CDR3 comprises 14 residues.

The CDR3 spells CASRNTGAGNQPQHF. CDR3 nucleotides: TGTGCCAGCAGAAACACAGGGGCGGGGAATCAGCCCCAGCATTTT. The chain joins TRBV2 to TRBJ1-5, with 7 bases lining up with TRBD1. This CDR3 is built from 15 residues. V gave up 6 bases and J gave up 4 bases; unmatched junction bases: 9. The germline gives CDR1 SNHLY, CDR2 FYNNEI.

The genes are TRBV7-3 and TRBJ2-3, with 7 positions matching TRBD2. Germline lookup yields CDR1 SGHTA and CDR2 FQGTGA. The CDR3 consists of 14 residues. V shed 0 bases, J shed 6 bases, and the junction held 3 bases outside the gene matches. The CDR3 region is CASSLTRSGDTQYF. The CDR3 coding sequence is TGTGCCAGCAGCTTAACGCGTAGCGGGGATACGCAGTATTTT.

The chain has TRBV2 and TRBJ1-1; D is uncertain. Germline CDR1 reads SNHLY; CDR2 reads FYNNEI. V lost 6 bases and J lost 5, with 16 bases in between. There are 14 residues in the CDR3. The CDR3 DNA reads as TGTGCCAGCAGCTATCATTCAGGATTAACTGAAGCTTTCTTT. Protein: CASSYHSGLTEAFF.

The table lists this clone with a count of one. The chain carries TRBV18 and TRBJ2-7; 8 nucleotides line up with TRBD1. This CDR3 region has 12 residues. Germline-derived CDR1 and CDR2 are KGHSH and LQKENI. Trimming cost V 4 bases and J 11 bases; bases outside gene matches: 7. The CDR3 DNA reads TGTGCCAGCTCACTTCGTCAGGACAGGGAGTACTTC. It is translated as CASSLRQDREYF.

The gene calls are TRBV5-1 and TRBJ1-5; D is undetermined. Trimming shortened V by 0 bases and J by 0 bases, and 7 bases separated the two germline ends. Germline CDR1 reads SGHRS; CDR2 reads YFSETQ. The CDR3 runs to 15 residues. The CDR3 region has the DNA TGCGCCAGCAGCTTGGGAGGAGATAGCAATCAGCCCCAGCATTTT. This encodes CASSLGGDSNQPQHF.

This chain uses TRBV7-9 with TRBJ2-2, with a possible D match to TRBD2 (6 bases). V lost 2 bases and J 7 bases, leaving 11 bases between the germline ends. The CDR3 is made up of 14 amino acids. Germline V gene data show CDR1 as SEHNR and CDR2 as FQNEAQ (reference sequence). CDR3: CASSLRGVNGELFF. DNA of the CDR3: TGTGCCAGCAGCTTACGCGGGGTTAACGGGGAGCTGTTTTTT.

The V call is TRBV5-1, the J call TRBJ1-2, with D unclear. The CDR3 spans 13 residues. Trimming removed 0 bases from V and 6 bases from J, with 9 bases in between. CDR1 and CDR2 (germline): SGHRS, YFSETQ. In DNA form, the CDR3 reads TGCGCCAGCAGCTTGGTGGGAGAGAATGGCTACACCTTC. Its translation: CASSLVGENGYTF.

The chain combines TRBV5-1 with TRBJ2-5, with D possibly matching TRBD1 (5 bases). Germline V gives CDR1 SGHRS, CDR2 YFSETQ. The CDR3 covers 13 residues. V shed 2 bases and J shed 1 base, with 6 bases lying between them. The chain's CDR3 is CASSFRGQETQYF. In DNA, the CDR3 is TGCGCCAGCAGCTTTAGGGGCCAAGAGACCCAGTACTTC. Filled out from reference TRBV5-1 and TRBJ2-5, the complete variable domain reads KAGVTQTPRYLIKTRGQQVTLSCSPISGHRSVSWYQQTPGQGLQFLFEYFSETQRNKGNFPGRFSGRQFSNSRSEMNVSTLELGDSALYLCASSFRGQETQYFGPGTRLLVL.

The chain recombines TRBV7-9 with TRBJ1-5; TRBD1 agrees at 8 bases. Germline lookup yields CDR1 SEHNR and CDR2 FQNEAQ (reference sequence). V lost 5 bases and J lost 6; bases outside the gene matches: 6. This CDR3 has 14 residues. The DNA of the CDR3 is TGTGCCAGCAGCGGACAGGGATCAGGTCAGCCCCAGCATTTT. Amino acid sequence: CASSGQGSGQPQHF.

The V and J genes are TRBV6-6 and TRBJ1-2; D is possibly TRBD1 (6 bases). This CDR3 is built from 13 residues. V lost 2 bases and J lost 8, with 12 bases in between. CDR1 and CDR2 (germline): MNHNY, SVGAGI (reference sequence). The DNA for the CDR3 is TGTGCCAGCAGTTACCAGGGGATGGACGGCTACACCTTC. Encoded protein: CASSYQGMDGYTF.

CDR3 sequence: CASSQEGGSSRDEQFF. DNA for the CDR3: TGCGCCAGCAGCCAAGAAGGGGGATCTAGTAGGGATGAGCAGTTCTTC. The rearrangement joins TRBV4-1 to TRBJ2-1, with D possibly being TRBD1 (6 bases). Germline V gene lookup returns CDR1 MGHRA and CDR2 YSYEKL. Deletions cut 0 bases from V and 8 bases from J, with 17 bases between. This CDR3 has 16 amino acids.

This chain uses TRBV2 with TRBJ1-1; possible D gene TRBD1, 6 bases. Germline CDR1 is SNHLY and CDR2 is FYNNEI. This CDR3 comprises 14 residues. V gave up 5 bases and J gave up 1 base, with 11 bases separating them. The CDR3 DNA follows: TGTGCCAGCAGTCCACAGGGACCGAACACTGAAGCTTTCTTT. As protein: CASSPQGPNTEAFF.

J is TRBJ1-6 and V is TRBV27; 7 bases fit TRBD1. J lost 8 bases, V lost 6 bases, and 13 bases had no gene match. Germline lookup yields CDR1 MNHEY and CDR2 SMNVEV (reference sequence). This CDR3 has 16 amino acids. CDR3 DNA sequence: TGTGCCAGCAGCGCCGGACAGGACCCTTGGGATTCACCCCTCCACTTT. This translates into CASSAGQDPWDSPLHF.